This T cell receptor beta chain derives from a study of beta chain features in type 1 diabetes. The germline gives CDR1 SEHNR, CDR2 FQNEAQ (reference sequence). There are 17 residues in the CDR3. V lost 2 bases, J lost 0 bases, and 14 bases lay in between. Of the isolated RNA, all was reverse transcribed, and so the sequenced material was expressed TCRB transcripts. This table comes from immunoSEQ multiplex PCR, and its TCRdb copy is limited to in-frame clones, with some not included. The table includes under 450,000 clones, approximately 15% detected once. The receptor's source is a man aged 30 to 45 in good health. What was sequenced was naive CD4+ T cells from blood. This chain connects TRBV7-9 to TRBJ2-1; D remains ambiguous. The CDR3 is CASSLSLLSNSYNEQFF. In DNA form, the CDR3 reads TGTGCCAGCAGCTTAAGCTTATTGTCTAACTCCTACAATGAGCAGTTCTTC. Full variable domain (remainder filled in from reference TRBV7-9 and TRBJ2-1): DTGVSQNPRHKITKRGQNVTFRCDPISEHNRLYWYRQTLGQGPEFLTYFQNEAQLEKSRLLSDRFSAERPKGSFSTLEIQRTEQGDSAMYLCASSLSLLSNSYNEQFFGPGTRLTVL.